These 20 T cell receptor beta chains came from one sample sequenced in a study of glioma-infiltrating T cells after dendritic cell vaccination. Only in-frame clones appear in the TCRdb table, and some are missing; sequencing was by immunoSEQ multiplex PCR. The sample includes almost 65,000 clones, around 86% of them seen just once. The sample in question was blood, obtained before dendritic cell vaccination. These TCRs come from a human donor with glioblastoma.

The chain employs TRBV7-8 and TRBJ2-2, with 9 positions matching TRBD2. CDR1 is SGHVS and CDR2 is FQNEAQ in the germline V gene. J lost 7 bases, V lost 7 bases, and 16 bases had no gene match. This CDR3 is built from 17 residues. CDR3 DNA: TGTGCCAGCATGGGCGGGGGGGCCCGGATTGCTGGCGGGGAGCTGTTTTTT. Translated, it gives CASMGGGARIAGGELFF. The complete variable domain, with remaining parts taken from reference TRBV7-8 and TRBJ2-2, reads GAGVSQSPRYKVAKRGQDVALRCDPISGHVSLFWYQQALGQGPEFLTYFQNEAQLDKSGLPSDRFFAERPEGSVSTLKIQRTQQEDSAVYLCASMGGGARIAGGELFFGEGSRLTVL.

The chain carries TRBV4-2 and TRBJ2-3, with a weak D call TRBD1 (6 bases). V shed 7 bases and J shed 10 bases, with 21 bases lying between them. CDR3 length equals 14 residues. The germline CDR1 and CDR2 sequences are LGHNA and YNFKEQ. The CDR3 reads CASTRGSNTKAQYF. Here the CDR3 DNA reads TGTGCCAGCACGAGGGGGAGTAACACCAAGGCGCAGTATTTT.

The chain couples TRBV5-4 to TRBJ2-5; TRBD1 matches 8 bases. The CDR3 spans 14 residues. CDR1 and CDR2 (germline): SGHNT, YYREEE (reference sequence). The junction had 7 bases not matched to a gene; V was cut back by 4 bases and J by 5 bases. The CDR3 DNA reads as TGTGCCAGCAGCCCGACAGGGGCTAGGGAGACCCAGTACTTC. This translates into CASSPTGARETQYF.

This chain links TRBV7-2 with TRBJ2-2; D possibly corresponds to TRBD1 (6 bases). This CDR3 is built from 15 residues. Germline V gene lookup returns CDR1 SGHTA and CDR2 FQGNSA. Trimming left V 2 bases short and J 2 bases short, with 9 bases between. The chain's CDR3 is CASSLMGANTGELFF. The CDR3 DNA reads TGTGCCAGCAGCTTAATGGGGGCCAACACCGGGGAGCTGTTTTTT.

The DNA for the CDR3 is TGCGCCAGCAGCTTGGAGGTTGGGCAGGGGATTCTCTCTGGGGCCAACGTCCTGACTTTC. Protein: CASSLEVGQGILSGANVLTF. The chain uses TRBV5-1 and TRBJ2-6; D possibly corresponds to TRBD1 (6 bases). The CDR3 sequence is 20 residues long. Trimming left V 0 bases short and J 0 bases short, with 19 bases between. Germline V CDR1 and CDR2: SGHRS, YFSETQ.

This clone has just one count. The rearrangement links TRBV5-6 to TRBJ2-5, with D possibly matching TRBD2 (5 bases). Trimming removed 4 bases from V and 2 bases from J, with 15 bases in between. The CDR3 extends over 15 amino acids. Germline-derived CDR1 and CDR2 are SGHDT and YYEEEE. The CDR3 region is CASSRRVPIQETQYF. CDR3 bases: TGTGCCAGCAGCCGGCGGGTACCCATACAAGAGACCCAGTACTTC. Based on the CDR3 plus reference TRBV5-6 and TRBJ2-5, the full variable domain is DAGVTQSPTHLIKTRGQQVTLRCSPKSGHDTVSWYQQALGQGPQFIFQYYEEEERQRGNFPDRFSGHQFPNYSSELNVNALLLGDSALYLCASSRRVPIQETQYFGPGTRLLVL.

This clone was found a few times. The chain employs TRBV11-1 and TRBJ1-1; the match to TRBD1 covers 7 bases. The V gene end was trimmed by 1 base and the J gene end by 5 bases; junction bases not matched to a gene: 4. This CDR3 spans 14 amino acids. Per the germline V gene, CDR1 is SGHAT and CDR2 is FQDESV (reference sequence). The CDR3 is CASSLVFRGTEAFF. CDR3 nucleotides: TGTGCCAGCAGCTTAGTATTCAGGGGGACTGAAGCTTTCTTT.

V and J are TRBV7-2 and TRBJ1-6; no reliable D call. The V end was cut by 5 bases, the J end by 4 bases, with 12 bases between. CDR3 size: 15 residues. Per germline, CDR1 SGHTA and CDR2 FQGNSA. The CDR3 is CASSPSRMYNSPLHF. DNA of the CDR3: TGTGCCAGCAGCCCATCCAGAATGTATAATTCACCCCTCCACTTT.

The chain couples TRBV6-5 to TRBJ2-2; 7 bases align to TRBD2. CDR3 size: 15 residues. V shed 2 bases and J 5 bases; nucleotides not matched to a gene: 5. CDR1 and CDR2 (germline): MNHEY, SVGAGI. The chain's CDR3 is CASSYAGRGTGELFF. As DNA, the CDR3 is TGTGCCAGCAGTTACGCGGGGCGGGGGACCGGGGAGCTGTTTTTT.

V gene TRBV5-1 combines with J gene TRBJ1-2, with D possibly TRBD1 on 6 matching bases. The V gene lost 0 bases and the J gene lost 8 bases, with 14 bases spanning the gap. CDR1 is SGHRS and CDR2 is YFSETQ in the germline V gene. This CDR3 is built from 14 residues. The DNA for the CDR3 is TGCGCCAGCAGCTTGGCCGGCGACAGGAAAGGCTACACCTTC. It codes for CASSLAGDRKGYTF.

With respect to this clone: At one end the junction does not follow the germline gene, possibly because of a read error. The chain uses TRBV4-1 and TRBJ2-1, with 9 bases aligning to TRBD2. Germline loops: CDR1 MGHRA, CDR2 YSYEKL. CDR3 size: 16 residues. The CDR3 bases are TGCGCCAGCAGCCAAATAGCGGGGGACCTTTACACTGAGCAGTTCTTC. Translating gives CASSQIAGDLYTEQFF.

This chain joins TRBV10-1 and TRBJ1-5; D gene ambiguous. The V end was cut by 4 bases, the J end by 4 bases, with 8 bases between. Germline V gives CDR1 WNHNN, CDR2 SYGVQD (reference sequence). This CDR3 is 13 amino acids long. The DNA for the CDR3 is TGCGCCAGCAGTGCAGGCCGGAATCAGCCCCAGCATTTT. Translation: CASSAGRNQPQHF.

The genes are TRBV6-4 and TRBJ1-2, with D unresolved. This CDR3 is 13 amino acids long. V shed 3 bases and J shed 4 bases, with 9 bases lying between them. The germline V gene encodes CDR1 MRHNA and CDR2 SNTAGT. CDR3 sequence: CASSDGGPYGYTF. The CDR3 nucleotides are TGTGCCAGCAGTGATGGAGGTCCCTATGGCTACACCTTC.

The chain carries TRBV2 and TRBJ1-1, with D possibly matching TRBD1 (6 bases). Germline V gives CDR1 SNHLY, CDR2 FYNNEI. This CDR3 is 13 amino acids long. V was pared by 10 bases and J by 1 base, with 13 bases between. The CDR3 DNA is TGTGCCACACACAGGGAAGGGAACACTGAAGCTTTCTTT. This sequence encodes CATHREGNTEAFF.

The V and J genes are TRBV28 and TRBJ2-7; 8 bases are shared with TRBD1. The V segment lost 6 bases and the J segment 3 bases; nucleotides outside the gene matches: 10. CDR3 length equals 15 residues. CDR1 and CDR2 from the germline V gene are MDHEN and SYDVKM. The CDR3 region has the DNA TGTGCCAGCAGCCCAGGGGGCCTCGTCATCTACGAGCAGTACTTC. The encoded protein is CASSPGGLVIYEQYF.

The CDR3 sequence is CASSGSGSSNSNQPQHF. The CDR3 bases are TGTGCCAGCAGTGGATCCGGGAGCTCCAATAGCAATCAGCCCCAGCATTTT. The chain uses TRBV6-1 and TRBJ1-5; D is unresolved. Trimming shortened V by 4 bases and J by 0 bases, and 16 bases separated the two germline ends. The germline gives CDR1 MNHNS, CDR2 SASEGT. The CDR3 runs to 17 residues.

This clone was detected once. CDR3 amino acids: CASSSGGGVPGELFF. The CDR3 DNA sequence: TGCGCCAGCAGCTCTGGAGGCGGGGTTCCCGGGGAGCTGTTTTTT. The rearrangement uses TRBV5-1 and TRBJ2-2, with D perhaps TRBD2 (6 bases). Per germline, CDR1 SGHRS and CDR2 YFSETQ. V was clipped by 3 bases and J by 6 bases, with 15 bases between them. This CDR3 is 15 amino acids long.

V gene TRBV6-5 combines with J gene TRBJ2-2, with 8 bases identical to TRBD1. The CDR3 totals 14 residues. The ends lost 2 bases at V and 6 bases at J; junction bases unmatched: 2. CDR1 and CDR2 from the germline V gene are MNHEY and SVGAGI. CDR3 residues: CASSYDRGSGELFF. The CDR3 nucleotides are TGTGCCAGCAGTTACGACAGGGGCTCCGGGGAGCTGTTTTTT.

V usage is TRBV10-2 and J usage is TRBJ2-1, with a weak D call TRBD2 (6 bases). Germline CDR1 is WSHSY and CDR2 is SAAADI. The V end was cut by 2 bases, the J end by 5 bases, with 16 bases between. CDR3 size: 16 residues. CDR3: CASSEASWRADNEQFF. The CDR3 DNA follows: TGCGCCAGCAGTGAGGCCTCATGGAGGGCTGACAATGAGCAGTTCTTC.

In this sample, this clone turned up a few times. V and J are TRBV19 and TRBJ1-2; the D is unclear. V gave up 5 bases and J gave up 7 bases, with 14 bases separating them. The CDR3 sequence is 13 residues long. Germline CDR1 and CDR2: LNHDA and SQIVND (reference sequence). The CDR3 coding sequence is TGTGCCAGTAGTGGCACGCGGGTTGGTGGCTACACCTTC. Amino acids: CASSGTRVGGYTF.